The present entry profiles one T cell receptor (beta chain) with its context. This clone was seen just once. Its antigen is still unknown. Within one base of it there is no much larger clone, and no base qualities were kept. The method was the immunoSEQ multiplex PCR assay. For the multiplex PCR, a mixture combining 60 forward primers for TCR Vbeta segments and 13 reverse primers for TCR Jbeta segments was used. The CDR3 region of rearranged TCR beta genes was amplified from genomic DNA by a multiplex PCR assay. The amplified TCR beta libraries were sequenced on the Illumina HiSeq System as 87-base-pair reads. From the authors' description of their analysis: In a later analysis, some 80 million unique TCR beta chains were counted across the 500 to 700 repertoires, and about 10 million of these chains were shared by at least two donors. Raw reads were error-corrected and collapsed into unique sequences with a nearest-neighbor algorithm that merged closely related sequences to remove PCR and sequencing errors. CDR3 sequences were aligned to IMGT reference sequences to assign V, D and J gene segments. For a sequence to be retained, a match of at least six nucleotides was required to both a V gene segment and a J gene segment. A rearrangement was called productive if the CDR3 had no stop codons and remained in frame with V and J, and every other rearrangement was called non-productive. Following IMGT convention, CDR3 was defined as the stretch from the second conserved V-encoded cysteine to the conserved J-encoded phenylalanine. In an earlier analysis of around 540 of the donors, sequences lacking an unambiguous match to a single V gene segment were excluded. In an earlier analysis of a few hundred of the donors, V segments were called functional above 56.7% productive rearrangements and were called segregating when the between-donor standard deviation exceeded 5%. A statistical classification framework was developed to diagnose cytomegalovirus status using the catalog of TCR beta chain sequences. In a later analysis, TCR nucleotide sequences were compared against IMGT/GENE-DB human TR gene sequences so that V and J genes could be assigned. A later analysis assigned CDR3 sequences and most-parsimonious VDJ recombination scenarios with the TCRdist pipeline. In a later analysis, each TCR beta chain was defined by its CDR3 amino acid sequence together with its V-gene family, and reads without a unique V-gene family were excluded. In a later analysis, some 600 highly shared, low-generation-probability nucleotide sequences were removed to address suspected cross-contamination and a sequencing artifact. For each public chain, a later analysis derived a clonal expansion index from normalized ranks of inferred template counts within each repertoire. In a later analysis, generation probabilities were computed using a VDJ recombination model fitted to out-of-frame rearrangements, and the results were checked against IGoR. In a later analysis, hypergeometric tests were used to score TCR-TCR, TCR-HLA and TCR-CMV co-occurrence, with a repertoire-size bias correction applied to TCR pairs. To estimate false discovery rates, a later analysis permuted the HLA or CMV assignments 20 times. In a later analysis, co-occurring TCRs were grouped using DBSCAN, with TCRdist sequence similarity added in when clustering inside HLA-allele-positive subsets. Co-occurrence clustering excluded repertoires with fewer than 30,000 or more than 120,000 public chains, plus five with anomalous nucleotide sharing. This immuneACCESS table, as held by TCRdb, lists in-frame sequences with V and J called but not all clones. Of the missing ones, under half trace to an unresolved V gene in checked studies; the others have no known cause. V, J and clone size reflect that table, while D and trimming were determined from the DNA. The sample profile shows 130,000 or so clones; 70% to 80% of them were found once. 0.8% to 0.95% of the sample rests with the top ten.

The data originate from a study of cytomegalovirus exposure and HLA in healthy donors (dated by TCRdb to 2017 to 2019). About the full investigation: An earlier analysis of 587 of the donors reported 250 to 350 Gb of sequence data and roughly 120 million unique TCR beta sequences obtained from about 170 million T cells. An early release that covered some 630 HLA-typed donors contained 250 to 350 gigabases of sequencing data and about 84 million unique TCR sequences. Of the 398 genotyped donors, approximately 80% fell in the genetic ancestry cluster associated with self-reported Caucasian donors. The study was designed to test whether signatures of past pathogen exposure could be identified by cataloging public T cell receptors. The study used immunosequencing to profile the T cell repertoires of 666 subjects and linked those repertoires to cytomegalovirus serostatus. Besides the first cohort of some 670 subjects, a separate validation cohort made up of 120 different subjects was used. The study combined high-throughput TCR immunosequencing, statistical association of individual TCRs with disease status, and machine learning to predict cytomegalovirus infection status. In a later analysis, previously published TCR beta repertoires from several hundred donors were re-analyzed and high-resolution HLA genotyping was added so that TCR occurrence patterns could be studied. The later analysis used no new phenotypic data to find candidate immune exposures, relying instead on TCR beta sequences and their occurrence across donors. To decide whether each TCR beta V gene segment behaved as functional or pseudogenic, an earlier analysis of some 570 of the donors relied on high-throughput TCR beta sequencing. Donor age, sex, ethnicity and CMV serostatus were compiled alongside the repertoire data. A later genetic analysis took genome-wide SNP genotypes for about 65% of the 666 donors and used that subset as a discovery cohort. All discovery cohort repertoires had been generated using a single sequencing platform. HLA typing covered class I and class II loci at four-digit resolution. Typing coverage varied by locus: roughly 629-630 donors for A, B, C, DRB1 and DQB1; more than 500 for DQA1; around 570 for DPA1; roughly 470 for DPB1. Because of strong linkage in the cohort, four or five DR-DQ haplotypes were treated as single units for association and clustering. Among 300 to 500 genotyped donors of the cohort, an average of around 240,000 unique TCR beta nucleotide sequences was sequenced per donor, of which approximately 19% were non-productive. What the study reported, not specific to this receptor: Most CMV-associated TCR beta chains appeared to be HLA-restricted in a later analysis, and the HLA associations seemed to be driven largely by CMV exposure. A total of roughly 160 TCR beta chains were listed by the study as associated with cytomegalovirus. The sequencing pipeline was judged likely to have produced a cluster of highly shared sequence variants as a technical artifact. The authors suggested that the approach could potentially be generalized to other disease states and immunological phenotypes. Presence/absence analyses assumed roughly uniform sequencing depth across donors, an assumption that may not hold. Because some donors lacked HLA typing at each locus, the association tests relied only on the typed subset. The 87-base-pair reads could not distinguish some IMGT-functional V segments, including TRBV6-2 and TRBV6-3, so those segments were excluded. In vitro tests confirmed that a few of the cytomegalovirus-associated TCR beta chains recognize cytomegalovirus antigens. A further reported finding was that TCR beta sequences accurately predicted the HLA-A and HLA-B alleles for most subjects in the first cohort. According to a later analysis, TCR association rates differed among HLA loci, with DRB1 alleles showing the most associated TCRs and HLA-C alleles showing the fewest. Assigning TCR associations to individual alleles was difficult when HLA alleles, especially DR and DQ, strongly co-occurred. This cohort had only TCR beta chains sequenced, and the lack of alpha or paired-chain data limited which features could be detected. In a later analysis, HLA-associated TCR beta chains were found to be more clonally expanded and to have lower generation probabilities than equally common non-associated chains. Correlated functional status among segregating V segments might reflect linkage disequilibrium, but an unknown experimental factor could not be ruled out. In a later genetic analysis, a missense DCLRE1C variant was associated with V-gene and J-gene trimming of TCR beta chains, and the association was replicated in an independent cohort. An earlier analysis of approximately 570 of the donors showed that most TCR beta V segments appeared in productive rearrangements either about 87% or about 30% of the time, which broadly matched IMGT annotations. Immune exposure information for the cohort was limited to CMV serostatus. Over 15 rarely observed V segments, including chromosome 9 orphons, were excluded from the earlier analysis of about 500 of the donors because counts were too low. Most TCR sequences were seen in very few donors, while some public TCRs were found in many individuals. Specific HLA alleles were associated with 15,000 to 20,000 TCR beta sequences at a false discovery rate of 0.05 in a later analysis. A later genetic analysis reported fewer N-insertions in productive TCRs among donors in an Asian-associated ancestry cluster than the approximately 670-donor mean. In both the original and validation cohorts, the classifier was reported to diagnose cytomegalovirus status with high specificity and sensitivity. In a later analysis, several top co-occurrence clusters were reported to appear linked to parvovirus B19, influenza, CMV and Epstein-Barr virus.

V sheds 4 bases and J sheds 5 bases, leaving 14 bases between their ends. From its cysteine to its phenylalanine, the CDR3 spans 15 amino acids. Solely the CDR3 DNA is kept, with 45 bases framed from the first base. Taken from the germline V gene, the CDR1 and CDR2 loops are MGHRA and YSYEKL. In total, over 600 healthy bone marrow donors made up the cohort. All cohort members were sampled while nominally healthy, although unrecorded immune exposures were likely present. The donor tested CMV seronegative, placing the donor among the 350 to 400 seronegative members of the cohort. A peripheral blood sample was provided by each donor, and peripheral blood mononuclear cells were used for TCR beta sequencing. Genomic DNA was extracted from the blood cell samples with the Qiagen DNeasy Blood Extraction Kit.

The rearrangement joined TRBV4-1 to TRBJ2-2; the D gene is perhaps TRBD2, from 7 matching bases. This clonotype was sampled from a woman aged 55-69 years in good health and CMV-seronegative. Sample: PBMCs. The DNA sequence reads TGCGCCAGCAGCCCTCCACGGGGGGCGACCGGGGAGCTGTTTTTT. Translation gives CASSPPRGATGELFF.